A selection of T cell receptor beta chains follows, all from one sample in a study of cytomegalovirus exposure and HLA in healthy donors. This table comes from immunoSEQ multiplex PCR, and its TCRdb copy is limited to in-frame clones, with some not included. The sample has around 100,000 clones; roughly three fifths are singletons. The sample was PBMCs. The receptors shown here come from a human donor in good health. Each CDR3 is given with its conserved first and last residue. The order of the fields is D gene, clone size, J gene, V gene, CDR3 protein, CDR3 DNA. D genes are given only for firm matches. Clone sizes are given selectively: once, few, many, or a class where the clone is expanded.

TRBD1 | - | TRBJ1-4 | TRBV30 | CAWSRGQGRSEKLFF | TGTGCCTGGAGCAGAGGACAGGGGCGGAGTGAAAAACTGTTTTTT
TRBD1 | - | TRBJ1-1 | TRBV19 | CASTQGDTEAFF | TGTGCCAGCACACAGGGGGACACTGAAGCTTTCTTT
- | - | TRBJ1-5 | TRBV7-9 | CASSLQGNQPQHF | TGTGCCAGCAGCTTACAGGGCAATCAGCCCCAGCATTTT
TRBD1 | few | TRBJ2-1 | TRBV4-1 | CASSSGTGVNEQFF | TGCGCCAGCAGCTCAGGGACAGGGGTAAATGAGCAGTTCTTC
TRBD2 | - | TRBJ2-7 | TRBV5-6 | CASSLLAGLAGYEQYF | TGTGCCAGCAGCTTGTTGGCGGGACTAGCGGGATACGAGCAGTACTTC
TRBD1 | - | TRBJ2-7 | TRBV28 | CASRGGQGGEQYF | TGTGCCAGCAGGGGAGGACAGGGAGGCGAGCAGTACTTC
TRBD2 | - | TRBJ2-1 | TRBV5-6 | CASSLGLAGPYNEQFF | TGTGCCAGCAGCTTGGGCCTAGCGGGACCCTACAATGAGCAGTTCTTC
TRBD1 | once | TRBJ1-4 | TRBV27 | CASSSLGQGNEKLFF | TGTGCCAGCAGTTCCCTGGGACAGGGTAATGAAAAACTGTTTTTT
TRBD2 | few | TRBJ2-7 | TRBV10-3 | CAISDGRRGGVYEQYF | TGTGCCATCAGTGACGGTCGGCGGGGGGGGGTTTACGAGCAGTACTTC
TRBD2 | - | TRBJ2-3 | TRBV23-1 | CASGASGRILDTQYF | TGCGCCAGCGGGGCTAGCGGGAGAATATTGGATACGCAGTATTTT
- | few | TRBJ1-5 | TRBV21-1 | CASSKVQGLNQPQHF | TGTGCCAGCAGCAAAGTACAGGGCCTCAATCAGCCCCAGCATTTT
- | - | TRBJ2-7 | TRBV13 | CASSFGVAGSYEQYF | TGTGCCAGCAGCTTTGGTGTGGCTGGCTCCTACGAGCAGTACTTC
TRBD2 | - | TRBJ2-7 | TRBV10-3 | CAISPAGGPYEQYF | TGTGCCATCAGTCCCGCGGGAGGCCCCTACGAGCAGTACTTC
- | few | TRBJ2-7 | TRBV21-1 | CASSKKGPGLSYEQYF | TGTGCCAGCAGCAAAAAAGGCCCGGGACTGAGCTACGAGCAGTACTTC
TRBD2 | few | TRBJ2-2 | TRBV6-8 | CASGSTSVAGELFF | TGTGCCAGTGGGTCCACTAGCGTTGCCGGGGAGCTGTTTTTT
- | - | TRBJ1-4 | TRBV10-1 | CASTERQAATNEKLFF | TGCGCCAGCACCGAGCGACAGGCTGCAACTAATGAAAAACTGTTTTTT
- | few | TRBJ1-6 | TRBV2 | CASSPTEIQGDNSPLHF | TGTGCCAGCAGTCCTACGGAAATACAGGGAGATAATTCACCCCTCCACTTT
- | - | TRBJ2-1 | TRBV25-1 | CASSEWAPPYNEQFF | TGTGCCAGCAGTGAATGGGCCCCGCCTTACAATGAGCAGTTCTTC
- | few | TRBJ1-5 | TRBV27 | CASGDRDQPQHF | TGTGCCAGCGGAGATCGGGATCAGCCCCAGCATTTT
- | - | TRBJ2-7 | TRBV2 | CASTTNRGYEQYF | TGTGCCAGCACTACCAATAGAGGCTACGAGCAGTACTTC
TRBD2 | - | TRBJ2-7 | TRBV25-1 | CASSDLAGGPGEQYF | TGTGCCAGCAGTGACCTAGCGGGAGGGCCGGGTGAGCAGTACTTC
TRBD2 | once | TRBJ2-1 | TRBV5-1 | CASSFPGLAGVRDYNEQFF | TGCGCCAGCAGCTTTCCGGGACTAGCGGGAGTTCGAGATTACAATGAGCAGTTCTTC
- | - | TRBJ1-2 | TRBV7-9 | CASSLGAQAYGYTF | TGTGCCAGCAGCTTAGGGGCACAGGCCTATGGCTACACCTTC
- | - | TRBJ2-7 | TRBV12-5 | CASGTEGRSYEQYF | TGTGCTAGTGGAACGGAGGGCCGGAGCTACGAGCAGTACTTC
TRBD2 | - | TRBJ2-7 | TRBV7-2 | CASSLGGTSRSEQYF | TGTGCCAGCAGCTTAGGGGGGACTAGCCGCTCCGAGCAGTACTTC
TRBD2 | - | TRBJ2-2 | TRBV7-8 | CASSLGGANTGELFF | TGTGCCAGCAGCTTGGGAGGGGCGAACACCGGGGAGCTGTTTTTT
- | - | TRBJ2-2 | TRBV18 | CASSPSGTGITGELFF | TGTGCCAGCTCACCTTCAGGCACAGGGATCACCGGGGAGCTGTTTTTT
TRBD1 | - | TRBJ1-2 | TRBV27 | CASSLQGAGYGYTF | TGTGCCAGCAGTTTACAGGGGGCGGGGTATGGCTACACCTTC
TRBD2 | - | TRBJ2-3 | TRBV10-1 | CASSGSSGRAQNGADTQYF | TGCGCCAGCAGTGGATCTAGCGGGAGGGCCCAAAACGGGGCAGATACGCAGTATTTT
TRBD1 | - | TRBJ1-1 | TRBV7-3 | CASSPNRGPTEAFF | TGTGCCAGCAGCCCAAACAGGGGGCCCACTGAAGCTTTCTTT
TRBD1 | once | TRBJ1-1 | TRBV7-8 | CASSLLGRTGYWYTEAFF | TGTGCCAGCAGCTTATTAGGACGGACAGGGTATTGGTACACTGAAGCTTTCTTT
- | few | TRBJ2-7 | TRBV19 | CASSTSGSRTNNEQYF | TGTGCCAGTAGCACCTCCGGGTCCAGAACTAATAACGAGCAGTACTTC
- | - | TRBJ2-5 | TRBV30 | CAWSVHWETQYF | TGTGCCTGGAGTGTACATTGGGAGACCCAGTACTTC
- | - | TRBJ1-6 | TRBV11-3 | CASSAGPLALHF | TGTGCCAGCAGCGCTGGGCCTCTGGCCCTCCACTTT
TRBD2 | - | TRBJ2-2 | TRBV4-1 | CASSQEISGLAGVGTGELFF | TGCGCCAGCAGCCAAGAGATCAGCGGACTAGCGGGAGTAGGCACCGGGGAGCTGTTTTTT
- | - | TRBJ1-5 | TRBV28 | CASSFRQVNQPQHF | TGTGCCAGCAGTTTCAGGCAGGTCAATCAGCCCCAGCATTTT
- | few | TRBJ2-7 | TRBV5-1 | CASSLTTRTYEQYF | TGCGCCAGCAGCCTCACAACCAGGACCTACGAGCAGTACTTC
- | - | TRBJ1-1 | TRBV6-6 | CASIKAQGGLDTEAFF | TGTGCCAGCATTAAAGCCCAGGGAGGGTTGGACACTGAAGCTTTCTTT